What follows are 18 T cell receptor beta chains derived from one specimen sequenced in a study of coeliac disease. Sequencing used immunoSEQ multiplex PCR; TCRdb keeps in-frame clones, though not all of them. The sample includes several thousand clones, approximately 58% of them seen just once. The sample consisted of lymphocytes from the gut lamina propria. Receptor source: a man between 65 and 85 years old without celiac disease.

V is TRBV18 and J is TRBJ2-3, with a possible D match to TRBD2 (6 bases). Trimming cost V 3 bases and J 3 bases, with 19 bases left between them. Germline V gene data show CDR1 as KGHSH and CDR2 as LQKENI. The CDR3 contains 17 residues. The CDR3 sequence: CASSPNRGFRGTDTQYF. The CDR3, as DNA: TGTGCCAGCTCACCCAACCGCGGGTTTCGGGGGACAGATACGCAGTATTTT.

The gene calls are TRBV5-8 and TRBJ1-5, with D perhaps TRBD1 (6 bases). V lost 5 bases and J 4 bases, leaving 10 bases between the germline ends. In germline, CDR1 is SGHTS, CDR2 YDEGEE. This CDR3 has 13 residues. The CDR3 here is CASSTGLNQPQHF. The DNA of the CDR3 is TGTGCCAGCAGTACAGGGCTAAATCAGCCCCAGCATTTT.

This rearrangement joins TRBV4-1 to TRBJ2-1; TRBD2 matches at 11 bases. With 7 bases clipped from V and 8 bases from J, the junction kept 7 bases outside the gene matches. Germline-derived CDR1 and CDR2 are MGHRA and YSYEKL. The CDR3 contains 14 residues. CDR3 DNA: TGCGCCAGCACGGAGACTAGCGGGGACCATGAGCAGTTCTTC. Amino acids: CASTETSGDHEQFF.

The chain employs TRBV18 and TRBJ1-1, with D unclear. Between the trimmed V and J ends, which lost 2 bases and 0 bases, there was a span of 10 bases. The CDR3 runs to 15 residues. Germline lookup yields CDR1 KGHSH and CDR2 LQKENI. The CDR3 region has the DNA TGTGCCAGCTCACCATCAGCGACCATGAACACTGAAGCTTTCTTT. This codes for CASSPSATMNTEAFF.

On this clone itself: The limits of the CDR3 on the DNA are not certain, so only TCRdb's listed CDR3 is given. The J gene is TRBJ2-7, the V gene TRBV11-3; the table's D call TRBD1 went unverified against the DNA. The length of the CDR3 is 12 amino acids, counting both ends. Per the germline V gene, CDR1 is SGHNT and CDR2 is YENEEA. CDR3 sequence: CASSFGQGEQYF.

The CDR3 DNA follows: TGTGCCAGCAGCCAAGCAGGGGGCCGGGGCGAGCAGTACTTC. Translating it yields CASSQAGGRGEQYF. The chain uses TRBV7-6 and TRBJ2-7; TRBD1 agrees at 8 bases. J lost 6 bases, V lost 5 bases, and 9 bases had no gene match. Germline CDR1 and CDR2: SGHVS and FNYEAQ. There are 14 residues in the CDR3.

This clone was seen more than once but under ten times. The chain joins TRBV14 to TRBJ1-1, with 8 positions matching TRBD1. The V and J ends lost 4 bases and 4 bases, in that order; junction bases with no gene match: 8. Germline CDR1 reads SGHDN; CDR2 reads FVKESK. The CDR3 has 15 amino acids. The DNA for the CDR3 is TGTGCCAGCAGCCCCCAAACAGGGGGGAGCACTGAAGCTTTCTTT. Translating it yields CASSPQTGGSTEAFF.

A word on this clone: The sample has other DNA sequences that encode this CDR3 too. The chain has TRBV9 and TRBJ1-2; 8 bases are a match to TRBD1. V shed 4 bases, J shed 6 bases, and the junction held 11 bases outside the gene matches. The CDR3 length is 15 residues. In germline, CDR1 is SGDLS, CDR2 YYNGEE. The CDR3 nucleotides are TGTGCCAGCAGCCTATCAGGGGGCGGAAAGCATGGCTACACCTTC. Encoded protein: CASSLSGGGKHGYTF.

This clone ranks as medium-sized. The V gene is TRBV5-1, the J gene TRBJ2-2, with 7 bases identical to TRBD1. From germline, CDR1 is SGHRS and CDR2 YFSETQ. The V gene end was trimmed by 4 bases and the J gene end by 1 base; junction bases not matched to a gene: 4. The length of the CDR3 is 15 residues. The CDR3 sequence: CASSPGQVNTGELFF. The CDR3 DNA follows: TGCGCCAGCAGCCCTGGACAGGTGAACACCGGGGAGCTGTTTTTT.

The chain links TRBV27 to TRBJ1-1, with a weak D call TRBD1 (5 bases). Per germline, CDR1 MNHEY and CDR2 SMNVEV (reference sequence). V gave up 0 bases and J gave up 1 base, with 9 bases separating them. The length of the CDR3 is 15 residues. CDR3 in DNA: TGTGCCAGCAGTTTATCGGGGGGAAGGAACACTGAAGCTTTCTTT. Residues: CASSLSGGRNTEAFF.

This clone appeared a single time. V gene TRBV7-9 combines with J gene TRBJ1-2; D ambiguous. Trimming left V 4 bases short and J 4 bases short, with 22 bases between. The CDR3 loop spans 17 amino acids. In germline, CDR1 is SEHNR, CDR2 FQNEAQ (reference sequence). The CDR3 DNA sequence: TGTGCCAGCAGCTATAGCCAATACCATGGAAAGATCTATGGCTACACCTTC. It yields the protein CASSYSQYHGKIYGYTF.

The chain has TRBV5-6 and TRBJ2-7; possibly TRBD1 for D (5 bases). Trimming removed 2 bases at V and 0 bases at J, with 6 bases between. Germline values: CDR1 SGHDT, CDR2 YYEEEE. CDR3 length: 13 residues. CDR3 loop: CASSLQDSYEQYF. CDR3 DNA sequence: TGTGCCAGCAGCTTACAGGACTCCTACGAGCAGTACTTC.

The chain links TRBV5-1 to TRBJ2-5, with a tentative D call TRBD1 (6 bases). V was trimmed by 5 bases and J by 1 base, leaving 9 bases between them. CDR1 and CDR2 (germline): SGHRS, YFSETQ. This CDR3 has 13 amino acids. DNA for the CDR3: TGCGCCAGCAGGGGACATATCCAAGAGACCCAGTACTTC. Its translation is CASRGHIQETQYF.

This CDR3 is CASSEPRGKYQETQYF. CDR3 DNA sequence: TGTGCCAGCAGTGAACCCAGGGGGAAGTACCAAGAGACCCAGTACTTC. The chain combines TRBV6-1 with TRBJ2-5, with 7 bases identical to TRBD1. CDR3 size: 16 residues. The germline gives CDR1 MNHNS, CDR2 SASEGT. J was trimmed by 0 bases and V by 2 bases; bases with no gene match: 6.

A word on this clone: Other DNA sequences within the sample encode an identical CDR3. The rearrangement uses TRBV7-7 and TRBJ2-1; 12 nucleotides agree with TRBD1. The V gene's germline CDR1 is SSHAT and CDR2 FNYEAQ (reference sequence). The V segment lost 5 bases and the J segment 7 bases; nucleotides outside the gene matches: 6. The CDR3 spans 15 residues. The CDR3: CASSPGTGGGNEQFF. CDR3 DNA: TGTGCCAGCAGCCCGGGGACAGGGGGCGGGAATGAGCAGTTCTTC.

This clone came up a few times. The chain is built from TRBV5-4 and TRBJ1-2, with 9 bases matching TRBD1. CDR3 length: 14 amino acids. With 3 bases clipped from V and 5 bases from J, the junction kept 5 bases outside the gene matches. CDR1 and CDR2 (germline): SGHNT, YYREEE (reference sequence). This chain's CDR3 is CASSSTGGGYGYTF. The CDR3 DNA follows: TGTGCCAGCAGCTCGACAGGGGGAGGGTATGGCTACACCTTC.

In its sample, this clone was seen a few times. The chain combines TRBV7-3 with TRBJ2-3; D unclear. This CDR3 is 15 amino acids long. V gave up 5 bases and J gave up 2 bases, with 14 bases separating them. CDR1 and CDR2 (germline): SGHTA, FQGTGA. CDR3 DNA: TGTGCCAGCAGCCCCACGGGTCCTAACACAGATACGCAGTATTTT. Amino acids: CASSPTGPNTDTQYF.

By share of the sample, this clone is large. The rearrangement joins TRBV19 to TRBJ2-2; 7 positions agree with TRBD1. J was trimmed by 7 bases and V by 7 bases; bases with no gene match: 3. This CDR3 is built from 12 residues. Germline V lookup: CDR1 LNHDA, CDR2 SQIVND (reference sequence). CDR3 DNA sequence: TGTGCCAGTAACGACAGGGTCGGGGAGCTGTTTTTT. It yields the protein CASNDRVGELFF. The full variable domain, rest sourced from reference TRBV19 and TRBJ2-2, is DGGITQSPKYLFRKEGQNVTLSCEQNLNHDAMYWYRQDPGQGLRLIYYSQIVNDFQKGDIAEGYSVSREKKESFPLTVTSAQKNPTAFYLCASNDRVGELFFGEGSRLTVL.